The 17 T cell receptor beta chains listed next were all sequenced from one sample in a study of T cell repertoires in cytomegalovirus infection. TCRdb re-derived calls from the reads in MiXCR, one entry per CDR3 protein. The table shows 200,000 or so distinct CDR3 sequences, with 28% occurring only once. Input material: PBMCs. These receptors all stem from a human donor in good health (CMV status not recorded). Some clones in this sample may be carry-over from other donors' samples.

Ten or more counts support this clonotype. The chain uses TRBV12-3 or TRBV12-4 and TRBJ1-1; D uncertain. The V end was cut by 5 bases, the J end by 8 bases, with 9 bases between. The length of the CDR3 is 11 residues. As DNA, the CDR3 is TGTGCCAGCAGTGCTAGGGCAGAAGCTTTCTTT. Translating gives CASSARAEAFF.

The chain is built from TRBV20-1 and TRBJ2-5, with 9 nucleotides matching TRBD2. V dropped 3 bases and J dropped 1; count of bases not matched to a gene: 6. Germline assignment: CDR1 DFQATT and CDR2 SNEGSKA (reference sequence). The CDR3 spans 15 residues. CDR3 loop: CSASVNSGGQETQYF. The CDR3 DNA sequence: TGCAGTGCTAGTGTGAATAGCGGGGGCCAAGAGACCCAGTACTTC.

This clonotype was seen a single time. The V gene is TRBV27, the J gene TRBJ2-1; no definite D call. The CDR3 extends over 14 amino acids. Germline V gives CDR1 MNHEY, CDR2 SMNVEV (reference sequence). V lost 5 bases, J lost 0 bases, and 8 bases lay in between. The CDR3 DNA reads as TGTGCCAGCAGTATATGGAGCTCCTACAATGAGCAGTTCTTC. Amino acids: CASSIWSSYNEQFF.

This chain joins TRBV7-3 and TRBJ2-6; maybe TRBD1 (6 bases). V lost 5 bases, J lost 11 bases, and 13 bases lay in between. CDR3 length: 13 residues. Germline CDR1 SGHTA, CDR2 FQGTGA. CDR3: CASSPCPGDVLTF. The CDR3 nucleotides are TGTGCCAGCAGCCCGTGCCCAGGGGACGTCCTGACTTTC.

Details on this clonotype: A much larger clone differs from this one at a single base, so this may be a read error. The J gene is TRBJ1-2, the V gene TRBV5-1; 10 bases line up with TRBD1. CDR1 is SGHRS and CDR2 is YFSETQ in the germline V gene. This CDR3 region has 14 residues. CDR3: CDSSLGQGNYGYTF. Here the CDR3 DNA reads TGCGACAGCAGCTTGGGACAGGGGAACTATGGCTACACCTTC.

The J gene is TRBJ2-3, the V gene TRBV20-1; 7 bases agree with TRBD2. The germline gives CDR1 DFQATT, CDR2 SNEGSKA (reference sequence). This CDR3 region has 16 residues. With V trimmed by 3 bases and J by 0 bases, 9 bases remained unmatched. The CDR3 here is CSARNSGGPSTDTQYF. The DNA of the CDR3 is TGCAGTGCTAGGAACTCGGGGGGACCTAGCACAGATACGCAGTATTTT.

In this sample, this clonotype turned up a few times. The rearrangement links TRBV12-3 or TRBV12-4 to TRBJ1-6, with TRBD1 matching over 9 bases. The CDR3 length is 15 residues. V trimming: 3 bases; J trimming: 8 bases; junction bases outside the gene matches: 5. CDR3: CASSLGRDRDSPLHF. DNA of the CDR3: TGTGCCAGCAGTTTGGGCCGGGACAGGGATTCACCCCTCCACTTT.

This rearrangement joins TRBV4-2 to TRBJ2-6; 13 bases are a match to TRBD2. V gave up 3 bases and J gave up 0 bases; unmatched junction bases: 11. In germline, CDR1 is LGHNA, CDR2 YNFKEQ. The CDR3 has 21 residues. For the CDR3, the DNA is TGTGCCAGCAGCCAGGGAACTTCGGGACTAGCGGGGTTCTCTGGGGCCAACGTCCTGACTTTC. Its translation is CASSQGTSGLAGFSGANVLTF.

This clonotype was seen repeatedly, ten times or more. The chain has TRBV11-2 and TRBJ2-1, with unresolved D. Germline lookup yields CDR1 SGHAT and CDR2 FQNNGV. The CDR3 sequence is 13 residues long. V lost 5 bases, J lost 0 bases, and 5 bases lay in between. The CDR3 DNA is TGTGCCAGCAGCCCTAGCTCCTACAATGAGCAGTTCTTC. Its translation: CASSPSSYNEQFF.

CDR3 amino acids: CASGFGQVGEKLFF. The CDR3 region has the DNA TGTGCTAGTGGTTTCGGTCAGGTCGGTGAAAAACTGTTTTTT. The chain is built from TRBV12-5 and TRBJ1-4; no reliable D call. Trimming left V 3 bases short and J 7 bases short, with 12 bases between. This CDR3 is 14 amino acids long. Germline CDR1 is LGHNT and CDR2 is FRNRAP.

This clonotype was detected a few times. The chain recombines TRBV11-2 with TRBJ2-5, with TRBD2 identical over 13 bases. This CDR3 spans 17 amino acids. Germline loops: CDR1 SGHAT, CDR2 FQNNGV. J lost 5 bases, V lost 5 bases, and 11 bases had no gene match. CDR3 DNA sequence: TGTGCCAGCAGCCACTGGACTAGCGGGGGAGTGATGGAGACCCAGTACTTC. Translated: CASSHWTSGGVMETQYF.

A few counts support this clonotype. CDR3 region: CASSLERGTGANTEAFF. The CDR3 coding sequence is TGCGCCAGCAGCTTGGAACGTGGGACAGGGGCAAACACTGAAGCTTTCTTT. This chain uses TRBV5-1 with TRBJ1-1, with 10 bases aligning to TRBD1. J lost 2 bases, V lost 0 bases, and 7 bases had no gene match. This CDR3 is 17 amino acids long. CDR1 is SGHRS, CDR2 YFSETQ, per germline.

The chain has TRBV19 and TRBJ1-5; perhaps TRBD1 as D (5 bases). The CDR3 is 13 residues long. CDR1 is LNHDA, CDR2 SQIVND, per germline (reference sequence). V was clipped by 3 bases and J by 6 bases, with 9 bases between them. CDR3 sequence: CASSIGALQPQHF. DNA of the CDR3: TGTGCCAGTAGTATCGGGGCTCTTCAGCCCCAGCATTTT.

V and J are TRBV7-9 and TRBJ1-2, with TRBD1 matching 8 bases. The ends lost 1 base at V and 6 bases at J; junction bases unmatched: 7. Per germline, CDR1 SEHNR and CDR2 FQNEAQ (reference sequence). This CDR3 comprises 15 residues. The CDR3 DNA reads TGTGCCAGCAGCTTAGAGGCAGGGGGCGGCCATGGCTACACCTTC. It specifies CASSLEAGGGHGYTF.

This chain's CDR3 is CASSNLRGDPHYEQYF. Here the CDR3 DNA reads TGTGCCAGCTCAAACCTCCGGGGAGATCCTCACTACGAGCAGTACTTC. This rearrangement joins TRBV18 to TRBJ2-7; a possible D gene is TRBD2 (5 bases). The germline V gene encodes CDR1 KGHSH and CDR2 LQKENI. Trimming removed 5 bases at V and 3 bases at J, with 20 bases between. This CDR3 is 16 amino acids long.

The V and J genes are TRBV18 and TRBJ1-4; D not resolved. This CDR3 is built from 12 residues. Between the trimmed V and J ends, which lost 0 bases and 5 bases, there was a span of 1 base. CDR1 is KGHSH, CDR2 LQKENI, per germline. The CDR3 here is CASSPPNEKLFF. CDR3 coding DNA: TGTGCCAGCTCACCACCGAATGAAAAACTGTTTTTT.

This clonotype has more than one count but fewer than ten. This rearrangement joins TRBV27 to TRBJ2-4; D is uncertain. The CDR3 spans 14 residues. The germline V gene encodes CDR1 MNHEY and CDR2 SMNVEV (reference sequence). The V end was cut by 5 bases, the J end by 2 bases, with 10 bases between. The DNA for the CDR3 is TGTGCCAGCAGTCCCAGCCTGTCCAAAAACATTCAGTACTTC. It is translated as CASSPSLSKNIQYF.